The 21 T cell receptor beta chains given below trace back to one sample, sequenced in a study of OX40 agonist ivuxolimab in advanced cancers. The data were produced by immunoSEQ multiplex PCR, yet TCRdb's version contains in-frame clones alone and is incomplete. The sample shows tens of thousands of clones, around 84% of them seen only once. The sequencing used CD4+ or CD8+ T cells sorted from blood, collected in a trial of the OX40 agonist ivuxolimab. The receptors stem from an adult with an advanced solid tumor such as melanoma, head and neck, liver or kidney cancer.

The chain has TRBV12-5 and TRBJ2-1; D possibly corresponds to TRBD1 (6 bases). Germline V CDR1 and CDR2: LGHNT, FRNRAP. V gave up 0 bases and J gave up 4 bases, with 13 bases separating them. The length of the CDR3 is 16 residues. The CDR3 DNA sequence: TGTGCTAGTGGTTTGGTAGTGGGGGCAGGGTACAATGAGCAGTTCTTC. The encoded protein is CASGLVVGAGYNEQFF.

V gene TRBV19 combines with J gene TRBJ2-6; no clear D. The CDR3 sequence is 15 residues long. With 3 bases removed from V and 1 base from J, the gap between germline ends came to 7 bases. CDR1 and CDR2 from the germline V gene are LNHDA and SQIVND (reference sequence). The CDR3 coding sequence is TGTGCCAGTAGTATGGGGTTGTCTGGGGCCAACGTCCTGACTTTC. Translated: CASSMGLSGANVLTF.

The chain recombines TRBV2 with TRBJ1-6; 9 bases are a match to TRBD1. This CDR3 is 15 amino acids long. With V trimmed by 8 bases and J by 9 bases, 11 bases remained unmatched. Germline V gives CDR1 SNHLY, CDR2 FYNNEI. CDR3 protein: CASGLGTGIGSPLHF. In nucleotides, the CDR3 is TGTGCCAGCGGTCTGGGGACAGGGATAGGTTCACCCCTCCACTTT.

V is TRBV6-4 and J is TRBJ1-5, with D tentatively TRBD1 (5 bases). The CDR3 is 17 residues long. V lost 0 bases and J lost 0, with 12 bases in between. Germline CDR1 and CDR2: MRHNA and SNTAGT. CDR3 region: CASSDSGDWPSNQPQHF. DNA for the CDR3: TGTGCCAGCAGTGACTCAGGGGATTGGCCTAGCAATCAGCCCCAGCATTTT.

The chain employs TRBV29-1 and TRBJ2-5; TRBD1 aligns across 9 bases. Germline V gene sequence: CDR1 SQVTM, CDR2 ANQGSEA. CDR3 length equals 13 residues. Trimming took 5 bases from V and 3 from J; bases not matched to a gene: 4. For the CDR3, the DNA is TGCAGCGTTCCCGGGACAGGGAAAGAGACCCAGTACTTC. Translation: CSVPGTGKETQYF.

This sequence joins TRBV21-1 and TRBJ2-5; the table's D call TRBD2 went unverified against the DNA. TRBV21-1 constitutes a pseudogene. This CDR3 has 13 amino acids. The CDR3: CASSVASGETQYF. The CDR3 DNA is TGTGCCAGCAGTGTAGCCAGCGGGGAGACCCAGTACTTC.

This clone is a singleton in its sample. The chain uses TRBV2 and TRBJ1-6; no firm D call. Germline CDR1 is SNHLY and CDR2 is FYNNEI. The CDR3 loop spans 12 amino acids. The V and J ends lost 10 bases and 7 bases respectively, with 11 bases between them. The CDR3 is CATSDRNSPLHF. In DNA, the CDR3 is TGTGCCACCTCGGACCGGAATTCACCCCTCCACTTT.

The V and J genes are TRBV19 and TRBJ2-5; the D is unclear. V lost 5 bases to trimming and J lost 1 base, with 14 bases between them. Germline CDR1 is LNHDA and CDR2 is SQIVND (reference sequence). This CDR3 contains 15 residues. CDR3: CASSPQLLVQETQYF. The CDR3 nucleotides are TGTGCCAGTAGTCCTCAACTCCTAGTCCAAGAGACCCAGTACTTC.

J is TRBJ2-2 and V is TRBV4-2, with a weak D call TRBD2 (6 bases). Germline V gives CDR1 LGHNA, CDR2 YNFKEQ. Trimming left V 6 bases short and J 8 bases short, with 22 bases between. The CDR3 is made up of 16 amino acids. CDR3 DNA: TGTGCCAGCAGTCCGTCTTCGTCCGGCGGGGTGGGGGAGCTGTTTTTT. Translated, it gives CASSPSSSGGVGELFF.

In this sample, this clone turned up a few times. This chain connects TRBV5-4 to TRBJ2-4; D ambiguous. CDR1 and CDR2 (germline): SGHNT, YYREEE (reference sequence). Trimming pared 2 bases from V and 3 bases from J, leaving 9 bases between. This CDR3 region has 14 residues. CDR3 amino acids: CASSLEAGKNIQYF. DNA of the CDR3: TGTGCCAGCAGCTTAGAAGCCGGCAAAAACATTCAGTACTTC.

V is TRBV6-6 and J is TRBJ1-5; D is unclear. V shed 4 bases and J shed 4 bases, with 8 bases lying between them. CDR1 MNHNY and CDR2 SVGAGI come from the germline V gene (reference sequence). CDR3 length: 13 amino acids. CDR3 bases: TGTGCCAGCAGTTTAACAAGTAATCAGCCCCAGCATTTT. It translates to CASSLTSNQPQHF.

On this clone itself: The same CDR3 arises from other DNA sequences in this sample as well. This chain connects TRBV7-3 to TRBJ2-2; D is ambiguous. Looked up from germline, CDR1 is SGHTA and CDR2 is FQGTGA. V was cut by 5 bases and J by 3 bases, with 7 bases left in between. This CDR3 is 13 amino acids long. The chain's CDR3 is CASSLSYTGELFF. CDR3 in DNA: TGTGCCAGCAGCCTAAGCTACACCGGGGAGCTGTTTTTT.

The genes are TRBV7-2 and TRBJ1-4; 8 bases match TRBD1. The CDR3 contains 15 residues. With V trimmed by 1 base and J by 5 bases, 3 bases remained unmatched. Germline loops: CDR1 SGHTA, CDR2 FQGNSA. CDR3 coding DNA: TGTGCCAGCAGCTTAGGCGGGGACAGGAATGAAAAACTGTTTTTT. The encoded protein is CASSLGGDRNEKLFF.

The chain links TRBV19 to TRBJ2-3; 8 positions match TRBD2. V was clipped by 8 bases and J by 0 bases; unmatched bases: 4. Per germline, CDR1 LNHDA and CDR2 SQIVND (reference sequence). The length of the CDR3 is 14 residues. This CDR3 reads CASAGGGSTDTQYF. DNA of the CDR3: TGTGCCAGTGCCGGGGGGGGAAGCACAGATACGCAGTATTTT.

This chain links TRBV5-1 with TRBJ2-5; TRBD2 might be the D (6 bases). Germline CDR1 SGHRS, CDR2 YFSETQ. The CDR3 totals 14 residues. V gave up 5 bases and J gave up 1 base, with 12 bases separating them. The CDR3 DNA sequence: TGCGCCAGCAGACCGGGAGCCGTCCAAGAGACCCAGTACTTC. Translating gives CASRPGAVQETQYF.

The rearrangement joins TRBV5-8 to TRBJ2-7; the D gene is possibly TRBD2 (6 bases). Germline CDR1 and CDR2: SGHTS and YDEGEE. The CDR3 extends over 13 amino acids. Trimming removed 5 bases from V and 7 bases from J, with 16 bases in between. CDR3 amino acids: CASRPMGRWEQYF. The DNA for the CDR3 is TGTGCCAGCAGGCCGATGGGGAGGTGGGAGCAGTACTTC.

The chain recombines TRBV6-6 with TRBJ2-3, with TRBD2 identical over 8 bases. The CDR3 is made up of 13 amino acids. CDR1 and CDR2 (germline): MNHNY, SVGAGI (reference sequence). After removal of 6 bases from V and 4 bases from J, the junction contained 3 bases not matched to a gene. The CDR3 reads CASRTGGADTQYF. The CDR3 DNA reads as TGTGCCAGCAGAACGGGGGGGGCAGATACGCAGTATTTT.

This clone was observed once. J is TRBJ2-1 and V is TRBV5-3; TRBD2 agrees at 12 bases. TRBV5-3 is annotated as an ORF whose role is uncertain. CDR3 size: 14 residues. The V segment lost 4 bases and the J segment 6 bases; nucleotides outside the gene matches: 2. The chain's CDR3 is CARSGLAGFNEQFF. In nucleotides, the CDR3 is TGTGCCAGAAGCGGACTAGCGGGGTTCAATGAGCAGTTCTTC.

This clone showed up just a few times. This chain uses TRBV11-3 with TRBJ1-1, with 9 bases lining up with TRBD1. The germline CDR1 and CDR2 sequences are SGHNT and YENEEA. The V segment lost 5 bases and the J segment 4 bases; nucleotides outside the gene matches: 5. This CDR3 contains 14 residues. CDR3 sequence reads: CASSPGQGGTEAFF. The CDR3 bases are TGTGCCAGCAGCCCGGGACAGGGAGGCACTGAAGCTTTCTTT.

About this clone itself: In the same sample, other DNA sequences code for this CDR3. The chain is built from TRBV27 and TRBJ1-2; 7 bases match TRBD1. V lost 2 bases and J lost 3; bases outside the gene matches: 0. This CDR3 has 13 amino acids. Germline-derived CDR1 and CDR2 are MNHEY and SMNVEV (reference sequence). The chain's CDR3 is CASSLQGDYGYTF. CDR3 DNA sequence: TGTGCCAGCAGTTTACAGGGGGACTATGGCTACACCTTC.

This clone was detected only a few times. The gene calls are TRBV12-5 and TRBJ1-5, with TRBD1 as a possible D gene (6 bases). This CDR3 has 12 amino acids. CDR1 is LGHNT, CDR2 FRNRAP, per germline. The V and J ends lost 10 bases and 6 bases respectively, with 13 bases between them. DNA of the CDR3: TGTGCTACGGAAACAGGGAGTCAGCCCCAGCATTTT. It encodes CATETGSQPQHF.